The source of this T cell receptor beta chain is a study of tissue T cells after allogeneic stem cell transplantation. Sequencing was performed with immunoSEQ multiplex PCR; in TCRdb, only in-frame clones are kept and a portion is missing. The sample lists about 10,000 clones; about three fifths were seen once. The sequence was collected from a woman between 18 and 49 years old with breast cancer. Sequences were derived from tissue from the jejunum, sampled at autopsy.

CDR3 sequence: CASSGQGGVQETQYF. CDR3 DNA sequence: TGTGCCAGCAGTGGACAGGGAGGGGTCCAAGAGACCCAGTACTTC. The chain employs TRBV6-2 or TRBV6-3 and TRBJ2-5; D may be TRBD1 (8 bases). The CDR3 extends over 15 amino acids. Germline assignment: CDR1 MNHEY and CDR2 SVGEGT. Trimming took off 5 bases at V and 1 base at J, with 14 bases between the two ends.